This TCR beta chain was obtained from a study of T cell changes during pregnancy in multiple sclerosis. V was pared by 8 bases and J by 3 bases, with 9 bases of the junction left unmatched. Germline lookup yields CDR1 MNHEY and CDR2 SVGAGI. The CDR3 is made up of 15 amino acids. Assay used: immunoSEQ multiplex PCR; TCRdb lists only in-frame clones, some missing. The sample shows more than 65,000 clones, roughly 90% of them seen only once. The origin of this receptor is a female donor with multiple sclerosis, enrolled in a pregnancy study. Specimen: peripheral blood, collected in the first trimester of pregnancy. V usage is TRBV6-5 and J usage is TRBJ2-7, with TRBD2 matching over 11 bases. Written as DNA, the CDR3 is TGTGCCAGCGGGCAACTAGCGGGAGAAATCTACGAGCAGTACTTC. This encodes CASGQLAGEIYEQYF.